The present TCR beta chain was sequenced within a study of control samples from healthy donors and cancer patients. Assay: immunoSEQ multiplex PCR; the TCRdb copy retains only in-frame clones and omits some. This table has some 130,000 clones, approximately 92% appearing once. Deletions cut 6 bases from V and 3 bases from J, with 15 bases between. Looked up from germline, CDR1 is MNHEY and CDR2 is SMNVEV (reference sequence). This CDR3 spans 15 amino acids. The clonotype originates from a man younger than 40 in good health. This rearrangement joins TRBV27 to TRBJ1-5, with D possibly being TRBD1 (6 bases). The specimen sequenced was blood. CDR3 coding DNA: TGTGCCAGCAGGACGACAGGAAGTTACAATCAGCCCCAGCATTTT. Protein sequence: CASRTTGSYNQPQHF.